This T cell receptor (beta chain) is from a study of T cells in Graves' hyperthyroidism and ophthalmopathy. Germline-derived CDR1 and CDR2 are DFQATT and SNEGSKA (reference sequence). The CDR3 consists of 15 residues. Trimming cost V 3 bases and J 2 bases, with 17 bases left between them. General observations from the study: A 13 V-J signature model discriminated ophthalmopathy versus stable hyperthyroidism. Clonotypes that were expanded in thyroid above 0.001 mostly appeared in blood too.

Remarks on this clonotype: Its antigen is undetermined.

RNA transcripts were the template for amplifying TCR beta CDR3 regions. First-round RT-PCR targeting the TCR CDR3 was performed with the HTBI primer set. MiXCR, applied by TCRdb to the multiplex PCR reads, yields one record per CDR3 protein. The data show around 600,000 distinct CDR3 sequences, roughly 46% seen once. This TCR was recovered from an adult man with Graves' disease, either hyperthyroidism or ophthalmopathy (not recorded which). The rearrangement uses TRBV20-1 and TRBJ2-7, with D possibly called TRBD1 or TRBD2 (5 bases each). Sequencing used peripheral blood or thyroid tissue (not recorded which). The CDR3 DNA sequence: TGCAGTGCTAGGACCCCCGGGACCGGCACCTACGAGCAGTACTTC. Translated, it gives CSARTPGTGTYEQYF.